This T cell receptor (beta chain) came from a study of cytomegalovirus exposure and HLA in healthy donors. Overall study findings and caveats: Analyzed later, association rates of TCRs varied across HLA loci, with DRB1 most and HLA-C fewest. A few V segments could not be told apart, such as TRBV6-2 and TRBV6-3, and were left out. Cytomegalovirus status, reportedly, was diagnosed with high specificity and sensitivity by the classifier.

As regards this clone: Its antigen is not identified. Mismatch with germline at one junction end may stem from a read error.

Healthy people donating bone marrow made up the donors. This CDR3 is built from 14 residues. From germline, CDR1 is SGHAT and CDR2 FQNNGV. Amplification used 60 Vbeta primers and 13 Jbeta primers. The protocol was immunoSEQ multiplex PCR, while the TCRdb copy is restricted to in-frame clones and leaves out a portion. The sample consists of over 50,000 clones, more than 60% of them appearing once. The clonotype originates from a man in his fifties in good health and CMV-seropositive. Sequenced material: PBMCs. The chain combines TRBV11-2 with TRBJ2-5; D perhaps matches TRBD1 (5 bases). Written as DNA, the CDR3 is TGTGCCAGCAGCTTAGGACAGATCCAAGAGGCCCAGTACTTC. This translates into CASSLGQIQEAQYF. Drawing the rest from reference TRBV11-2 and TRBJ2-5, the complete variable domain is EAGVAQSPRYKIIEKRQSVAFWCNPISGHATLYWYQQILGQGPKLLIQFQNNGVVDDSQLPKDRFSAERLKGVDSTLKIQPAKLEDSAVYLCASSLGQIQEAQYFGPGTRLLVL.